The clone carrying this TCR beta chain was seen only a few times. The antigen is not known. TCRdb independently ran MiXCR on the RT-PCR reads; one entry per CDR3 protein. The table shows 450,000 to 700,000 distinct CDR3 sequences, with roughly 15% occurring only once. The germline CDR1 and CDR2 sequences are SGHKS and YYEKEE (reference sequence). The CDR3 sequence is 15 residues long. Between the trimmed V and J ends, which lost 0 bases and 6 bases, there was a span of 16 bases. This sample is part of a study of response to subunit inactivated influenza vaccine. Study-wide points: The authors suggested that every seasonal influenza vaccination recruits few new T cells.

The chain carries TRBV5-5 and TRBJ2-7; no clear D gene. The sequencing used PBMCs from blood, collected about 11 days after vaccination. The sequence was collected from a man in his fifties or sixties who received an inactivated influenza vaccine. CDR3 nucleotides: TGTGCCAGCAGCTTGGAGGCGCAGGCGATAGGCGAGCAGTACTTC. This translates into CASSLEAQAIGEQYF. Filled out from reference TRBV5-5 and TRBJ2-7, the complete variable domain reads DAGVTQSPTHLIKTRGQQVTLRCSPISGHKSVSWYQQVLGQGPQFIFQYYEKEERGRGNFPDRFSARQFPNYSSELNVNALLLGDSALYLCASSLEAQAIGEQYFGPGTRLTVT.